This T cell receptor beta chain was observed in a study of blood T cell repertoires in COVID-19. Study details: T cells, B-cell-depleted T cells, or PBMCs provided the cDNA or gDNA that served as material.

Enrolled during active infection, Seattle patients were then followed longitudinally. In the original workflow: Scientists estimated how many nucleated cells there were by amplifying reference gene primers. Assay used: immunoSEQ multiplex PCR; TCRdb lists only in-frame clones, some missing. That table is the source of V, J and clone size, and D and trimming were worked out from the DNA. This sample has roughly 150,000 clones; about 85% occur once, and the top ten carry around 8%. Trimming stripped 8 bases from V and 11 bases from J, with 19 bases between. The CDR3 totals 13 residues. CDR1 and CDR2 from the germline V gene are MNHEY and SVGAGI.

The chain links TRBV6-5 to TRBJ1-5, with TRBD1 as a possible D gene (5 bases). The sequenced sample was peripheral blood. The sequence was obtained from a woman of 80 years or more with COVID-19, enrolled during active disease. CDR3 nucleotides: TGTGCCAGCCAGACCCGGGGGTCCGGAGCCCAGCATTTT. It translates to CASQTRGSGAQHF.